This entry lists 4 T cell receptor beta chains sequenced from one sample in a study of T cells in women clearing cervical HPV infection. Sequencing was performed with immunoSEQ multiplex PCR; in TCRdb, only in-frame clones are kept and a portion is missing. The sample has approximately 35,000 clones, and its top ten clones hold around 1.7%. The sample was blood buffy coat. These receptors were taken from a woman aged 18-69 years with a cervical HPV16 infection that either progressed to CIN3+ or cleared (not recorded which).

Comment on this clone: The missing CDR3 end, 3 residues past where the read stops, is filled in from the germline J gene. The chain has TRBV12-3 or TRBV12-4 and TRBJ2-2, with D possibly matching TRBD2 (6 bases). This CDR3 has 14 residues. The V and J ends lost 7 bases and 4 bases respectively, with 13 bases between them. CDR3 sequence: CASNRGSGTGELFF. CDR3 DNA (partial): TGTGCCAGCAACCGGGGGTCTGGCACCGGGGAG.

A note on this clone: The read halts 3 residues ahead of the CDR3 end, with the missing end drawn from the germline J gene. The chain combines TRBV4-2 with TRBJ2-5; D possibly corresponds to TRBD2 (6 bases). V was cut by 3 bases and J by 5 bases, with 19 bases left in between. The CDR3 has 16 amino acids. Germline V gene sequence: CDR1 LGHNA, CDR2 YNFKEQ. CDR3 region: CASSQPAGQAGETQYF. Partial CDR3 DNA: TGTGCCAGCAGCCAGCCCGCGGGGCAGGCAGGGGAGACC.

A word on this clone: The CDR3 end is not reached by the read, which stops 3 residues before it; the germline J gene fills it in. The V call is TRBV10-3, the J call TRBJ1-2, with 8 bases that match TRBD1. The CDR3 consists of 16 residues. The V gene end was trimmed by 4 bases and the J gene end by 3 bases; junction bases not matched to a gene: 10. CDR1 is ENHRY, CDR2 SYGVKD, per germline. The sequenced CDR3 bases are TGTGCCATCAGTGGTACTCCGGACAGGGTAGACTATGGC. It specifies CAISGTPDRVDYG. The entire CDR3 reads CAISGTPDRVDYGYTF.

Points on this clone: The read terminates 3 residues before the CDR3 end, so the remaining end is supplied by the germline J gene. The chain recombines TRBV7-8 with TRBJ1-2, with D possibly matching TRBD1 (6 bases). This CDR3 region has 13 residues. From germline, CDR1 is SGHVS and CDR2 FQNEAQ. Partial CDR3 DNA: TGTGCCAGCACCTCGGGGGGGGCGGCCGGC. This translates into CASTSGGAAG. From start to end, the CDR3 is CASTSGGAAGYTF.